The 18 T cell receptor beta chains listed next were all sequenced from one sample in a study of blood T cell repertoires in COVID-19. Libraries were prepared by immunoSEQ multiplex PCR; TCRdb keeps only in-frame clonotypes and omits some of them. The profile shows over 120,000 clones, 80% to 90% of them singletons. The specimen sequenced was peripheral blood. These receptors were obtained from a woman aged 50 to 60 with acute or convalescent COVID-19.

V is TRBV7-9 and J is TRBJ1-4, with unresolved D. The germline V and J ends were trimmed by 5 bases and 3 bases, with 13 bases remaining between them. Germline V gene lookup returns CDR1 SEHNR and CDR2 FQNEAQ (reference sequence). The CDR3 covers 15 residues. CDR3 residues: CASSREGASNEKLFF. The CDR3 DNA sequence: TGTGCCAGCAGCCGGGAGGGCGCGTCTAATGAAAAACTGTTTTTT.

This clone was picked up a small number of times. The genes are TRBV5-6 and TRBJ1-3, with 8 bases that match TRBD1. Germline V gene data show CDR1 as SGHDT and CDR2 as YYEEEE. With V trimmed by 3 bases and J by 0 bases, 2 bases remained unmatched. The CDR3 covers 15 residues. The CDR3 DNA reads as TGTGCCAGCAGCTGGGGACAGGACTCTGGAAACACCATATATTTT. Residues: CASSWGQDSGNTIYF.

The chain joins TRBV12-3 or TRBV12-4 to TRBJ2-5; 7 bases match TRBD1. The ends lost 5 bases at V and 0 bases at J; junction bases unmatched: 0. This CDR3 comprises 13 residues. CDR3 nucleotides: TGTGCCAGCAGTGGGACAGACCAAGAGACCCAGTACTTC. This encodes CASSGTDQETQYF.

V usage is TRBV19 and J usage is TRBJ2-3, with TRBD1 identical over 9 bases. Germline lookup yields CDR1 LNHDA and CDR2 SQIVND (reference sequence). Losses at the gene ends were 6 bases for V and 2 bases for J; bases not matched to a gene: 3. The CDR3 has 14 amino acids. Here the CDR3 reads CASRRTGVTDTQYF. CDR3 sequence (DNA): TGTGCCAGTAGAAGGACAGGGGTCACAGATACGCAGTATTTT.

This clone appeared once. The chain has TRBV9 and TRBJ1-3; no clear D. This CDR3 contains 16 residues. CDR1 is SGDLS and CDR2 is YYNGEE in the germline V gene. The V gene lost 2 bases and the J gene lost 0 bases, with 12 bases spanning the gap. CDR3 region: CASSVQASFSGNTIYF. The CDR3 bases are TGTGCCAGCAGCGTCCAGGCCTCATTCTCTGGAAACACCATATATTTT.

The chain recombines TRBV15 with TRBJ2-7; a weak D match, TRBD2 (6 bases). Germline V lookup: CDR1 LNHNV, CDR2 YYDKDF (reference sequence). The V and J ends lost 0 bases and 0 bases respectively, with 9 bases between them. CDR3 length equals 15 residues. The CDR3 region has the DNA TGTGCCACCAGCAGAGAACGGGGGAGCTCCTACGAGCAGTACTTC. Its translation is CATSRERGSSYEQYF.

The V and J genes are TRBV11-2 and TRBJ1-5; TRBD1 matches 7 bases. This CDR3 region has 17 residues. Germline values: CDR1 SGHAT, CDR2 FQNNGV. V shed 1 base, J shed 0 bases, and the junction held 6 bases outside the gene matches. CDR3 amino acids: CASSLGPGQHSNQPQHF. The DNA of the CDR3 is TGTGCCAGCAGCTTAGGGCCGGGACAGCATAGCAATCAGCCCCAGCATTTT.

The V and J genes are TRBV19 and TRBJ2-7; a weak D match, TRBD2 (6 bases). V was trimmed by 4 bases and J by 4 bases, leaving 14 bases between them. CDR1 is LNHDA and CDR2 is SQIVND in the germline V gene (reference sequence). This CDR3 region has 14 residues. CDR3 bases: TGTGCCAGTAGTACTCCGGGAGACTCTTACGAGCAGTACTTC. Translating it yields CASSTPGDSYEQYF.

The chain employs TRBV6-5 and TRBJ1-1; 7 nucleotides line up with TRBD1. V gave up 8 bases and J gave up 1 base; unmatched junction bases: 10. The germline V gene has CDR1 MNHEY and CDR2 SVGAGI. The CDR3 extends over 15 amino acids. CDR3 residues: CASEKTGATNTEAFF. The CDR3, as DNA: TGTGCCAGCGAGAAAACAGGGGCAACGAACACTGAAGCTTTCTTT.

V is TRBV2 and J is TRBJ1-2; D might be TRBD1 (6 bases). Germline V gene sequence: CDR1 SNHLY, CDR2 FYNNEI. V shed 10 bases and J shed 8 bases, with 17 bases lying between them. This CDR3 has 12 amino acids. The CDR3 nucleotides read TGTGCCACCTCCCTGAACAGGGAGGGCTACACCTTC. Translated: CATSLNREGYTF.

V gene TRBV12-5 combines with J gene TRBJ2-1; a weak D match, TRBD2 (5 bases). Deletions cut 5 bases from V and 8 bases from J, with 16 bases between. The CDR3 runs 14 residues. The germline V gene has CDR1 LGHNT and CDR2 FRNRAP. CDR3 protein: CASGPAYLAYEQFF. The CDR3 DNA is TGTGCTAGTGGTCCCGCGTATCTAGCCTATGAGCAGTTCTTC.

The J gene is TRBJ1-5, the V gene TRBV5-8, with 8 bases fitting TRBD1. The CDR3 extends over 18 amino acids. J lost 6 bases, V lost 1 base, and 15 bases had no gene match. Per the germline V gene, CDR1 is SGHTS and CDR2 is YDEGEE. In nucleotides, the CDR3 is TGTGCCAGCAGCTTGAACGGGTACTCGGACAGGGTTGGTCAGCCCCAGCATTTT. It encodes CASSLNGYSDRVGQPQHF.

This chain connects TRBV7-9 to TRBJ2-7; the match to TRBD1 covers 8 bases. The CDR3 contains 15 residues. V shed 2 bases, J shed 6 bases, and the junction held 9 bases outside the gene matches. In germline, CDR1 is SEHNR, CDR2 FQNEAQ (reference sequence). The CDR3 nucleotides are TGTGCCAGCAGCTTATTCCAGGGGGCGCAAGGCGAGCAGTACTTC. Residues: CASSLFQGAQGEQYF.

The V gene is TRBV5-1, the J gene TRBJ2-3; D possibly corresponds to TRBD1 (5 bases). Between the trimmed V and J ends, which lost 5 bases and 3 bases, there was a span of 13 bases. Germline CDR1 and CDR2: SGHRS and YFSETQ. The CDR3 spans 14 residues. The CDR3, as DNA: TGCGCCAGCAGGCCGGACAAAATGACAGATACGCAGTATTTT. Translation: CASRPDKMTDTQYF.

The chain is built from TRBV19 and TRBJ2-7; 9 positions match TRBD1. J gave up 3 bases and V 6 bases, and 9 bases lay outside the gene matches. Per the germline V gene, CDR1 is LNHDA and CDR2 is SQIVND (reference sequence). This CDR3 spans 15 amino acids. The CDR3 DNA reads TGTGCCAGTAGCAACCCCGGGACAGGGAACTACGAGCAGTACTTC. Residues: CASSNPGTGNYEQYF.

The chain recombines TRBV5-1 with TRBJ2-7; unclear D gene. V was shortened by 4 bases and J by 2 bases, with 7 bases between the two germline ends. Germline loops: CDR1 SGHRS, CDR2 YFSETQ. CDR3 length equals 12 residues. As DNA, the CDR3 is TGCGCCAGCAGCCTACCGACCTACGAGCAGTACTTC. It translates to CASSLPTYEQYF.

The J gene is TRBJ2-7, the V gene TRBV5-4, with 13 bases identical to TRBD2. This CDR3 contains 16 residues. Germline V CDR1 and CDR2: SGHNT, YYREEE (reference sequence). J was trimmed by 0 bases and V by 3 bases; bases with no gene match: 3. The chain's CDR3 is CASSWGTSGASYEQYF. The CDR3 DNA reads as TGTGCCAGCAGCTGGGGGACTAGCGGGGCCTCCTACGAGCAGTACTTC.

The V gene is TRBV27, the J gene TRBJ1-2, with D uncertain. The CDR3 is 12 amino acids. Germline V gene data show CDR1 as MNHEY and CDR2 as SMNVEV (reference sequence). Between the trimmed V and J ends, which lost 2 bases and 4 bases, there was a span of 5 bases. CDR3 sequence (DNA): TGTGCCAGCAGTTTAAACGGCTATGGCTACACCTTC. This encodes CASSLNGYGYTF.